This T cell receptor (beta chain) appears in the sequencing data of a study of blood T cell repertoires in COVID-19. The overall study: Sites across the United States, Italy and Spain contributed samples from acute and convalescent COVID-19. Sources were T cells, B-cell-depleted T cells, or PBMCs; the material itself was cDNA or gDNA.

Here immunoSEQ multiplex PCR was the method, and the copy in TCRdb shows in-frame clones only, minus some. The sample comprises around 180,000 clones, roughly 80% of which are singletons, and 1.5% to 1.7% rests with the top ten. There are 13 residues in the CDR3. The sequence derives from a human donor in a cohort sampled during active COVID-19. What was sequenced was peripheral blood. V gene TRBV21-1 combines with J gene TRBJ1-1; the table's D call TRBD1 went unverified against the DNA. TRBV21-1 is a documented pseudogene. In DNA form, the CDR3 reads TGTGCCAGCAGCGAACAGGCGAACACTGAAGCTTTCTTT. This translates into CASSEQANTEAFF.